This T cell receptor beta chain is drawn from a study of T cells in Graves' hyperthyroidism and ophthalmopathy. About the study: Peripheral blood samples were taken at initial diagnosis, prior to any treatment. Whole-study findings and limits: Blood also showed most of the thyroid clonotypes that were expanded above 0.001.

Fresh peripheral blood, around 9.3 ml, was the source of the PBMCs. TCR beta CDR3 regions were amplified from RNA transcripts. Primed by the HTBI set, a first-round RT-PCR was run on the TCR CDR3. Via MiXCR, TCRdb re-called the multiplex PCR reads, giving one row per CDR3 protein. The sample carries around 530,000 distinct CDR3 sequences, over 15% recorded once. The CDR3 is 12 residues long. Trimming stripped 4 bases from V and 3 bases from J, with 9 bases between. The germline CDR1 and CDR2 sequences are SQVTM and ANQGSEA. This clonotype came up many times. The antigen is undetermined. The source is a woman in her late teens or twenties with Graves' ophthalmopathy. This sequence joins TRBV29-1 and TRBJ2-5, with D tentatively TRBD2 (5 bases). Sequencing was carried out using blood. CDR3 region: CSVVVREETQYF. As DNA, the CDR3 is TGCAGCGTTGTGGTGAGGGAAGAGACCCAGTACTTC.